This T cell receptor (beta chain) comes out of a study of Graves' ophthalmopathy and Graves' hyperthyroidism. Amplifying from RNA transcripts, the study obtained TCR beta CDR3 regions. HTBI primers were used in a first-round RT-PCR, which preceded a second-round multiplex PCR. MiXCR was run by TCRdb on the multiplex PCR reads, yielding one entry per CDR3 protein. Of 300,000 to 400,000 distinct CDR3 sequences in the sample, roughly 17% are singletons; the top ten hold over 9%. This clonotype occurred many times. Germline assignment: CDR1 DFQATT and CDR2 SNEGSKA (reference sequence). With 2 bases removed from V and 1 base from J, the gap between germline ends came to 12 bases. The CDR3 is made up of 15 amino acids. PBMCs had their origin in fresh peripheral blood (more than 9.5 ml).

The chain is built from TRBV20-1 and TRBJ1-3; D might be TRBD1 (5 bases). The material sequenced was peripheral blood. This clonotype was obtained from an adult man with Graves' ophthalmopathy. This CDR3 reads CSARSPPGSGNTIYF. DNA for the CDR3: TGCAGTGCTAGATCACCTCCAGGGTCTGGAAACACCATATATTTT.